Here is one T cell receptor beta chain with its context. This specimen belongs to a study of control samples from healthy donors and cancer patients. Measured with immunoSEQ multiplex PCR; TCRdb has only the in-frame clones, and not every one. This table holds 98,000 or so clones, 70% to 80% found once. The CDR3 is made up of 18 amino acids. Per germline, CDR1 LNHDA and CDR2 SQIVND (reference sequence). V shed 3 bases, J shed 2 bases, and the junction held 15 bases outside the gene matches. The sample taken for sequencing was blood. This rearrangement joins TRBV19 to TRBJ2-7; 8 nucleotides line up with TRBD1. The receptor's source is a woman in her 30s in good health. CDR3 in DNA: TGTGCCAGTAGTATTCGTCCTGGGCAGGGGGCCAGAACCTACGAGCAGTACTTC. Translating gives CASSIRPGQGARTYEQYF.